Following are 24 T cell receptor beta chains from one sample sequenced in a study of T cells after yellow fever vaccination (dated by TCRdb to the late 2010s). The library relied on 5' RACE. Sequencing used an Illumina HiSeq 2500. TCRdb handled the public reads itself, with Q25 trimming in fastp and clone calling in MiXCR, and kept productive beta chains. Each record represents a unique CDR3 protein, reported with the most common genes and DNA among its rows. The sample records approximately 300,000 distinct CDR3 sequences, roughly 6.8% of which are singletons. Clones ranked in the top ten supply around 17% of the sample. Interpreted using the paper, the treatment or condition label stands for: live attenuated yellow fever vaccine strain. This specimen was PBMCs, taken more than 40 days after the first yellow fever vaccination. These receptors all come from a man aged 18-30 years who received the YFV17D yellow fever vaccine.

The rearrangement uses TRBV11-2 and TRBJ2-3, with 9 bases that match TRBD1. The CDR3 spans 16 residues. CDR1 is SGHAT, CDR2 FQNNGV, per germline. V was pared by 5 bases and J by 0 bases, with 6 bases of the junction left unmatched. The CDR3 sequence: CASSLKTGGSTDTQYF. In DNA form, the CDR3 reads TGTGCCAGCAGCCTAAAGACAGGGGGAAGCACAGATACGCAGTATTTT.

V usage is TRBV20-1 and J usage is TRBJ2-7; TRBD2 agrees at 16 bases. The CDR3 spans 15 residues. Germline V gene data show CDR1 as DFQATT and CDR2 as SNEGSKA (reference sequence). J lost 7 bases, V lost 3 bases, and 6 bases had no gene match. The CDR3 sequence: CSASTGLAGGREQYV. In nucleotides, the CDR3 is TGCAGTGCTAGCACGGGACTAGCGGGGGGGCGGGAGCAGTACGTC.

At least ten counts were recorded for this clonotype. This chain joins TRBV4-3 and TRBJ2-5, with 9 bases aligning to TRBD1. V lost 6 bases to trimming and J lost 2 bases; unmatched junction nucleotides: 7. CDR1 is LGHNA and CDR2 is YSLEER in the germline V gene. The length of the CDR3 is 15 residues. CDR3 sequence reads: CASSFSGTGQETQYF. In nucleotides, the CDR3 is TGCGCCAGCAGTTTCTCCGGGACAGGGCAAGAGACCCAGTACTTC.

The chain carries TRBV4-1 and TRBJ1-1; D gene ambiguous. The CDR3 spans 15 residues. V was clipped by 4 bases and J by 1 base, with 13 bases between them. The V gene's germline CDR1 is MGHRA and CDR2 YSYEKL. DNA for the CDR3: TGCGCCAGCAGCCCCCACGGACTGAAGAACACTGAAGCTTTCTTT. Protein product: CASSPHGLKNTEAFF.

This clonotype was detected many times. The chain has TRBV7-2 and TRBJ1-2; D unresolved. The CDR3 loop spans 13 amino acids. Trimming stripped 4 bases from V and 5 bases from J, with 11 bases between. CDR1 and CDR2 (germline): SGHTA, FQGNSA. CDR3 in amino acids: CASSSGLGYGYTF. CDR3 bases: TGTGCCAGCAGCTCAGGCTTAGGGTATGGCTACACCTTC.

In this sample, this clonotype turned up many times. The CDR3 DNA is TGCAGTGCTATCCGGGACAGGGAAGATACGCAGTATTTT. The encoded protein is CSAIRDREDTQYF. The chain recombines TRBV20-1 with TRBJ2-3; 9 nucleotides align to TRBD1. The germline V gene has CDR1 DFQATT and CDR2 SNEGSKA (reference sequence). J was trimmed by 5 bases and V by 4 bases; bases with no gene match: 4. The CDR3 is 13 residues long.

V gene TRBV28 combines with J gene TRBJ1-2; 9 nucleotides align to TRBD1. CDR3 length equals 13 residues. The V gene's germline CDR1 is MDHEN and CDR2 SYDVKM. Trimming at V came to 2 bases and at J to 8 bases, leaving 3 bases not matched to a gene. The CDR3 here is CASSLGTGRGYTF. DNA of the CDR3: TGTGCCAGCAGTTTAGGGACAGGGCGAGGCTACACCTTC.

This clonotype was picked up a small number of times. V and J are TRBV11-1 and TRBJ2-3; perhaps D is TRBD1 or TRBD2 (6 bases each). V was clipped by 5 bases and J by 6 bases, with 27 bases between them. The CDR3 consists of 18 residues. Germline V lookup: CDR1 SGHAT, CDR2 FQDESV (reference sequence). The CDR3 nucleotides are TGTGCCAGCAGCCACGGATTAGATCCTTCGGGGGCCGTGGATACGCAGTATTTT. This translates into CASSHGLDPSGAVDTQYF.

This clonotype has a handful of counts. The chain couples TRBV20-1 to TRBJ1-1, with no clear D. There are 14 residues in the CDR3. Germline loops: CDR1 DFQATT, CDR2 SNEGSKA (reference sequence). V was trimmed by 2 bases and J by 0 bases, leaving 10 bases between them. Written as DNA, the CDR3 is TGCAGTGCTAGATCTGCCCTCATGAACACTGAAGCTTTCTTT. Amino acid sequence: CSARSALMNTEAFF.

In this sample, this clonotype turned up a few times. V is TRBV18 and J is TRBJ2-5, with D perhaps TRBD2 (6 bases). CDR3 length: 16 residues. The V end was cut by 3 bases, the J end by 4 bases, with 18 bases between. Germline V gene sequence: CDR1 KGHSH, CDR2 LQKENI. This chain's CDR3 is CASSPIGGAGVETQYF. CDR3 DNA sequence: TGTGCCAGCTCACCGATCGGAGGGGCCGGGGTAGAGACCCAGTACTTC.

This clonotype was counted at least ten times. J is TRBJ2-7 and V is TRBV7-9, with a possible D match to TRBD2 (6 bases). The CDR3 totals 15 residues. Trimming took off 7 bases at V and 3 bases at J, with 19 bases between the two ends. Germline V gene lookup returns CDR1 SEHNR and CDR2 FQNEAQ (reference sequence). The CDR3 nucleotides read TGTGCCAGCACCCCGGAGGGGTTCTCGGTCTACGAGCAGTACTTC. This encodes CASTPEGFSVYEQYF.

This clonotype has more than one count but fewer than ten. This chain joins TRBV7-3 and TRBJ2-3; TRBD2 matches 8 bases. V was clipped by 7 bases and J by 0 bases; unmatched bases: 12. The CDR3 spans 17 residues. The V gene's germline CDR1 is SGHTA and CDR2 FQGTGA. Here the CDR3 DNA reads TGTGCCAGCATCCCTAACCCGGGGGGGCCTAGCACAGATACGCAGTATTTT. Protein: CASIPNPGGPSTDTQYF. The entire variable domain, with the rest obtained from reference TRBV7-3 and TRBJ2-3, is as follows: GAGVSQTPSNKVTEKGKYVELRCDPISGHTALYWYRQSLGQGPEFLIYFQGTGAADDSGLPNDRFFAVRPEGSVSTLKIQRTERGDSAVYLCASIPNPGGPSTDTQYFGPGTRLTVL.

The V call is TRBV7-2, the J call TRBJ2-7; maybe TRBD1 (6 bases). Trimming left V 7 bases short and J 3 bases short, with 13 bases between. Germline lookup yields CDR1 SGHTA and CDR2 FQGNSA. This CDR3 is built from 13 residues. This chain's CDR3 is CASNRAELYEQYF. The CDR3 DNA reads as TGTGCCAGCAACAGGGCGGAGCTCTACGAGCAGTACTTC.

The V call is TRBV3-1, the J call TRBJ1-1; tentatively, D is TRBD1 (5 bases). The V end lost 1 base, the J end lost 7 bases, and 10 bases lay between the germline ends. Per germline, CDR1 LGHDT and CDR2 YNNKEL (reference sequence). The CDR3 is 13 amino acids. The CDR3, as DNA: TGTGCCAGCAGCCAAGGTCAGGGCTTTGAAGCTTTCTTT. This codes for CASSQGQGFEAFF.

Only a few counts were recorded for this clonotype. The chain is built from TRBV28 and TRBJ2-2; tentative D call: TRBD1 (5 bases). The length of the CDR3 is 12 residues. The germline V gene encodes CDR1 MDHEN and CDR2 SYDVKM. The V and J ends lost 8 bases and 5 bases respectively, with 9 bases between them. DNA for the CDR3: TGTGCCAGCGGACAACTAACCGGGGAGCTGTTTTTT. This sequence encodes CASGQLTGELFF. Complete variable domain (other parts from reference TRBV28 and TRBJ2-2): DVKVTQSSRYLVKRTGEKVFLECVQDMDHENMFWYRQDPGLGLRLIYFSYDVKMKEKGDIPEGYSVSREKKERFSLILESASTNQTSMYLCASGQLTGELFFGEGSRLTVL.

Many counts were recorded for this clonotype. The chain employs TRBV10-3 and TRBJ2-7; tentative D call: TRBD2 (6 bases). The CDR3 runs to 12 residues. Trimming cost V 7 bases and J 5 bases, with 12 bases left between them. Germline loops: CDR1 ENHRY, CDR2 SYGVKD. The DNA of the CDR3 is TGTGCCATCACTTGGGACTCTAACGAGCAGTACTTC. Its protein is CAITWDSNEQYF.

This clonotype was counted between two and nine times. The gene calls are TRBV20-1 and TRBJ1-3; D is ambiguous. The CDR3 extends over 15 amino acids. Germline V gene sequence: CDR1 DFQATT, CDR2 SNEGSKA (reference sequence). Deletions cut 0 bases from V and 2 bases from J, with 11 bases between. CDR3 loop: CSARDPGNAGNTIYF. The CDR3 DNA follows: TGCAGTGCTAGAGATCCCGGGAACGCTGGAAACACCATATATTTT.

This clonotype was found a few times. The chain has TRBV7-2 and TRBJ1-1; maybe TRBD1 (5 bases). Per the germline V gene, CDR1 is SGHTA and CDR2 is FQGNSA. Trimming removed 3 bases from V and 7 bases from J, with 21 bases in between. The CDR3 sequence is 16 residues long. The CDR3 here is CASSFGGVGISVEAFF. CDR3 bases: TGTGCCAGCAGCTTTGGGGGGGTTGGCATATCCGTTGAAGCTTTCTTT.

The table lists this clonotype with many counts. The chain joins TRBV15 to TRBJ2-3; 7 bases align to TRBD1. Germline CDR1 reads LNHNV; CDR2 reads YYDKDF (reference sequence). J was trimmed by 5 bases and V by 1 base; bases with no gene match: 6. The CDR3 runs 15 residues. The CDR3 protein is CATSRVRQGEDTQYF. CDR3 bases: TGTGCCACCAGCAGAGTACGACAGGGAGAAGATACGCAGTATTTT. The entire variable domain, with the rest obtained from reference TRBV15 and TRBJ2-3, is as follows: DAMVIQNPRYQVTQFGKPVTLSCSQTLNHNVMYWYQQKSSQAPKLLFHYYDKDFNNEADTPDNFQSRRPNTSFCFLDIRSPGLGDTAMYLCATSRVRQGEDTQYFGPGTRLTVL.

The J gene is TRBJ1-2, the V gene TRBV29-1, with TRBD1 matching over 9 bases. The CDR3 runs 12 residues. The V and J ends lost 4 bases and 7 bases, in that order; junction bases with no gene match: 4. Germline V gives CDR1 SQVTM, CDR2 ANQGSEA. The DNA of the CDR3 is TGCAGCGTTGGGGGACAGGGAGGTGGCTACACCTTC. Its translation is CSVGGQGGGYTF.

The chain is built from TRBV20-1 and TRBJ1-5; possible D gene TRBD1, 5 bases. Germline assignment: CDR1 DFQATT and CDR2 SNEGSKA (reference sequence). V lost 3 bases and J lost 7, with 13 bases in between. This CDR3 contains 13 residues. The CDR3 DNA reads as TGCAGTGCTAGTAGCAGGGTTGGGCAGCCCCAGCATTTT. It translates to CSASSRVGQPQHF.

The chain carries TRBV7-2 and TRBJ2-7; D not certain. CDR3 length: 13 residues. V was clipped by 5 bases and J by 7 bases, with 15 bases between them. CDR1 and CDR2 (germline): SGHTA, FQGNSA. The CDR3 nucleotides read TGTGCCAGCAGCAATCCCCCCTTGGAAGAGCAGTACGTC. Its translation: CASSNPPLEEQYV.

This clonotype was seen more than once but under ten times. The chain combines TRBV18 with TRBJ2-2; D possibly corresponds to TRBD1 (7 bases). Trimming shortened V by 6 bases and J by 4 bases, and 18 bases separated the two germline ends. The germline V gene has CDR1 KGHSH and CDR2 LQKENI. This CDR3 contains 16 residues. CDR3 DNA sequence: TGTGCCAGCTCCCAAACGGGGGACAGAATCACCGGGGAGCTGTTTTTT. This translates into CASSQTGDRITGELFF.

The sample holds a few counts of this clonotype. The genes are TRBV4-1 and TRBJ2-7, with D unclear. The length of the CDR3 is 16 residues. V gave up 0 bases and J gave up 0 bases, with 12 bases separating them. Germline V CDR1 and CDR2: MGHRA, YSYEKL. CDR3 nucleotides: TGCGCCAGCAGCCAAGACCCTGCAGGTATCTCCTACGAGCAGTACGTC. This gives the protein CASSQDPAGISYEQYV.